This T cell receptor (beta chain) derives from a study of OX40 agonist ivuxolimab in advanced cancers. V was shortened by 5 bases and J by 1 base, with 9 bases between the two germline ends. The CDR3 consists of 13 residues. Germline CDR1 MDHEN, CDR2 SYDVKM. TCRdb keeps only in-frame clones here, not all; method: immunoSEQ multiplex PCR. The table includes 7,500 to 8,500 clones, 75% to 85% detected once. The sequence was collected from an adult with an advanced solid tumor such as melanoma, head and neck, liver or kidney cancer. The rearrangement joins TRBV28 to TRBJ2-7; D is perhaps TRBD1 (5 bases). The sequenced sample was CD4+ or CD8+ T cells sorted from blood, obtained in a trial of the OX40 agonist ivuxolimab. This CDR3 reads CASSLPGSYEQYF. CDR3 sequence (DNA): TGTGCCAGCAGTCTCCCAGGGTCCTACGAGCAGTACTTC.